These 29 T cell receptor beta chains originate from one sample sequenced in a study of cytomegalovirus exposure and HLA in healthy donors. Use of 60 Vbeta and 13 Jbeta primers characterized the PCR. The repertoire was sequenced with immunoSEQ multiplex PCR; TCRdb's copy has only in-frame clones and lacks some. This sample's table reports about 91,000 clones. Sequencing was carried out using PBMCs. These receptors all come from a woman in her twenties or thirties in good health and CMV-seronegative.

V and J are TRBV28 and TRBJ2-4; D might be TRBD2 (5 bases). The CDR3 is 19 residues long. CDR1 MDHEN and CDR2 SYDVKM come from the germline V gene. The V end was cut by 5 bases, the J end by 0 bases, with 23 bases between. CDR3: CASSPLLGTNSIAKNIQYF. The CDR3 DNA is TGTGCCAGCAGTCCGTTACTAGGAACGAATTCTATAGCCAAAAACATTCAGTACTTC. Filled out from reference TRBV28 and TRBJ2-4, the complete variable domain reads DVKVTQSSRYLVKRTGEKVFLECVQDMDHENMFWYRQDPGLGLRLIYFSYDVKMKEKGDIPEGYSVSREKKERFSLILESASTNQTSMYLCASSPLLGTNSIAKNIQYFGAGTRLSVL.

V is TRBV5-1 and J is TRBJ2-7, with a possible D match to TRBD2 (6 bases). Germline V CDR1 and CDR2: SGHRS, YFSETQ. The CDR3 runs to 14 residues. Between the trimmed V and J ends, which lost 0 bases and 3 bases, there was a span of 10 bases. The CDR3 is CASSLDGRSYEQYF. The CDR3 DNA reads TGCGCCAGCAGCTTGGACGGGAGAAGCTACGAGCAGTACTTC.

The rearrangement joins TRBV7-2 to TRBJ2-3, with TRBD2 matching 12 bases. The CDR3 has 17 residues. V shed 5 bases and J 2 bases; nucleotides not matched to a gene: 8. Germline V gives CDR1 SGHTA, CDR2 FQGNSA. CDR3 protein: CASSPRTSGAITDTQYF. CDR3 in DNA: TGTGCCAGCAGCCCGCGGACTAGCGGGGCTATCACAGATACGCAGTATTTT. Full variable domain (rest looked up from reference TRBV7-2 and TRBJ2-3): GAGVSQSPSNKVTEKGKDVELRCDPISGHTALYWYRQSLGQGLEFLIYFQGNSAPDKSGLPSDRFSAERTGGSVSTLTIQRTQQEDSAVYLCASSPRTSGAITDTQYFGPGTRLTVL.

The chain couples TRBV5-4 to TRBJ2-4; 7 positions agree with TRBD1. CDR1 and CDR2 from the germline V gene are SGHNT and YYREEE (reference sequence). The trim removed 2 bases at V and 2 bases at J, leaving 1 base unmatched. The CDR3 runs to 14 residues. As DNA, the CDR3 is TGTGCCAGCAGCTTACAGGGGACCAAAAACATTCAGTACTTC. Its translation: CASSLQGTKNIQYF.

V is TRBV5-1 and J is TRBJ1-1; weak D call: TRBD1 (5 bases). The ends were cut back, 3 bases at V and 6 bases at J, with 15 bases in the middle. CDR1 is SGHRS and CDR2 is YFSETQ in the germline V gene. CDR3 size: 14 residues. The CDR3 loop reads CASSSGVGTPEAFF. DNA of the CDR3: TGCGCCAGCAGCTCTGGCGTAGGGACTCCTGAAGCTTTCTTT.

The gene calls are TRBV2 and TRBJ1-1; tentative D call: TRBD1 (6 bases). Trimming left V 5 bases short and J 2 bases short, with 9 bases between. The germline CDR1 and CDR2 sequences are SNHLY and FYNNEI. The CDR3 covers 13 residues. CDR3 in DNA: TGTGCCAGCAGTTTCAGGGGAAACACTGAAGCTTTCTTT. Amino acids: CASSFRGNTEAFF.

This chain uses TRBV18 with TRBJ2-3, with a weak D call TRBD1 (6 bases). V lost 3 bases, J lost 4 bases, and 17 bases lay in between. CDR3 length equals 16 residues. Germline V gene lookup returns CDR1 KGHSH and CDR2 LQKENI. CDR3 coding DNA: TGTGCCAGCTCACCCCTTGGACAGTTTATCTCAGATACGCAGTATTTT. This gives the protein CASSPLGQFISDTQYF. The full variable domain, in which reference TRBV18 and TRBJ2-3 provide the parts outside the CDR3, is NAGVMQNPRHLVRRRGQEARLRCSPMKGHSHVYWYRQLPEEGLKFMVYLQKENIIDESGMPKERFSAEFPKEGPSILRIQQVVRGDSAAYFCASSPLGQFISDTQYFGPGTRLTVL.

The DNA for the CDR3 is TGCAGCGGGACCGGGACAGGGAAAGGTGGCTACACCTTC. Encoded protein: CSGTGTGKGGYTF. This chain links TRBV29-1 with TRBJ1-2, with TRBD1 matching 9 bases. Germline lookup yields CDR1 SQVTM and CDR2 ANQGSEA. The CDR3 has 13 residues. The trim removed 7 bases at V and 7 bases at J, leaving 10 bases unmatched.

The rearrangement joins TRBV6-5 to TRBJ2-6; D is perhaps TRBD2 (5 bases). Trimming removed 0 bases from V and 4 bases from J, with 7 bases in between. The V gene's germline CDR1 is MNHEY and CDR2 SVGAGI. This CDR3 is built from 15 residues. DNA for the CDR3: TGTGCCAGCAGTTACTCGCCGGGGGGGGCCAACGTCCTGACTTTC. As protein: CASSYSPGGANVLTF.

J is TRBJ2-7 and V is TRBV7-9; tentatively, D is TRBD1 (6 bases). Germline V gene data show CDR1 as SEHNR and CDR2 as FQNEAQ (reference sequence). V was shortened by 5 bases and J by 1 base, with 15 bases between the two germline ends. This CDR3 has 15 amino acids. This chain's CDR3 is CASSIGQPTSYEQYF. DNA of the CDR3: TGTGCCAGCAGCATAGGACAGCCGACATCCTACGAGCAGTACTTC. Drawing the rest from reference TRBV7-9 and TRBJ2-7, the complete variable domain is DTGVSQNPRHKITKRGQNVTFRCDPISEHNRLYWYRQTLGQGPEFLTYFQNEAQLEKSRLLSDRFSAERPKGSFSTLEIQRTEQGDSAMYLCASSIGQPTSYEQYFGPGTRLTVT.

The chain carries TRBV29-1 and TRBJ1-5; D not resolved. This CDR3 contains 12 residues. In germline, CDR1 is SQVTM, CDR2 ANQGSEA. V lost 6 bases and J lost 5, with 11 bases in between. The CDR3 is CSVGDVDQPQHF. CDR3 DNA: TGCAGCGTGGGAGACGTGGATCAGCCCCAGCATTTT.

The chain recombines TRBV4-1 with TRBJ1-5; a possible D gene is TRBD1 (6 bases). V was clipped by 3 bases and J by 3 bases, with 9 bases between them. The CDR3 contains 14 residues. Germline V gene data show CDR1 as MGHRA and CDR2 as YSYEKL. As DNA, the CDR3 is TGCGCCAGCAGCCACAGACAGGACAATCAGCCCCAGCATTTT. It is translated as CASSHRQDNQPQHF.

This chain links TRBV7-2 with TRBJ2-7, with 8 bases lining up with TRBD1. The ends lost 5 bases at V and 6 bases at J; junction bases unmatched: 12. CDR3 length: 15 residues. Germline CDR1 is SGHTA and CDR2 is FQGNSA. This chain's CDR3 is CASSPSRTGISEQYF. CDR3 DNA sequence: TGTGCCAGCAGCCCCTCGCGGACAGGGATAAGCGAGCAGTACTTC.

The chain couples TRBV5-1 to TRBJ1-2; 7 nucleotides align to TRBD1. The CDR3 is 14 amino acids. The ends lost 0 bases at V and 8 bases at J; junction bases unmatched: 7. The germline gives CDR1 SGHRS, CDR2 YFSETQ. CDR3 sequence (DNA): TGCGCCAGCAGCTTGGGAGGGGGCACTGACGGCTACACCTTC. Protein: CASSLGGGTDGYTF.

This chain connects TRBV6-6 to TRBJ2-1; unclear D gene. The CDR3 extends over 11 amino acids. With 4 bases removed from V and 15 bases from J, the gap between germline ends came to 13 bases. Per the germline V gene, CDR1 is MNHNY and CDR2 is SVGAGI (reference sequence). This CDR3 is CASSFDTHPFF. The CDR3 nucleotides read TGTGCCAGCAGTTTTGACACCCACCCGTTCTTC.

This chain joins TRBV11-2 and TRBJ1-4, with D tentatively TRBD1 (6 bases). Germline V gene sequence: CDR1 SGHAT, CDR2 FQNNGV. This CDR3 has 16 residues. Trimming took off 2 bases at V and 8 bases at J, with 18 bases between the two ends. This CDR3 is CASSLRGGRGGEKLFF. In nucleotides, the CDR3 is TGTGCCAGCAGCTTAAGAGGCGGCAGGGGAGGGGAAAAACTGTTTTTT. Full variable domain (outside the CDR3, taken from reference TRBV11-2 and TRBJ1-4): EAGVAQSPRYKIIEKRQSVAFWCNPISGHATLYWYQQILGQGPKLLIQFQNNGVVDDSQLPKDRFSAERLKGVDSTLKIQPAKLEDSAVYLCASSLRGGRGGEKLFFGSGTQLSVL.

The V and J genes are TRBV18 and TRBJ2-7, with 7 bases fitting TRBD1. Unmatched junction bases numbered 4, after V lost 2 bases and J lost 0 bases. Germline CDR1 and CDR2: KGHSH and LQKENI. This CDR3 is built from 15 residues. CDR3 sequence: CASSPGQANSYEQYF. The CDR3 region has the DNA TGTGCCAGCTCACCAGGACAGGCCAACTCCTACGAGCAGTACTTC.

V and J are TRBV19 and TRBJ1-5; 7 nucleotides agree with TRBD1. V gave up 4 bases and J gave up 6 bases; unmatched junction bases: 9. CDR3 size: 15 residues. Germline CDR1 and CDR2: LNHDA and SQIVND (reference sequence). CDR3 DNA: TGTGCCAGTAGTACCGGACAGGAAGCGGGTCAGCCCCAGCATTTT. Translating gives CASSTGQEAGQPQHF.

The chain employs TRBV4-1 and TRBJ2-1; 9 nucleotides agree with TRBD1. CDR1 MGHRA and CDR2 YSYEKL come from the germline V gene. The CDR3 is 16 residues long. V lost 4 bases and J lost 7; bases outside the gene matches: 11. The CDR3: CASSLIPGQGGNEQFF. The CDR3 region has the DNA TGCGCCAGCAGCCTAATTCCGGGACAGGGTGGAAATGAGCAGTTCTTC.

The chain has TRBV28 and TRBJ2-6; TRBD1 is a possible D gene (6 bases). The CDR3 totals 17 residues. The germline V gene encodes CDR1 MDHEN and CDR2 SYDVKM. V dropped 6 bases and J dropped 3 bases, with 18 bases sitting between them. CDR3 DNA: TGTGCCAGCAGAACAGGGAGCTTTCGGAGTGGGGCCAACGTCCTGACTTTC. This sequence encodes CASRTGSFRSGANVLTF. Drawing the rest from reference TRBV28 and TRBJ2-6, the complete variable domain is DVKVTQSSRYLVKRTGEKVFLECVQDMDHENMFWYRQDPGLGLRLIYFSYDVKMKEKGDIPEGYSVSREKKERFSLILESASTNQTSMYLCASRTGSFRSGANVLTFGAGSRLTVL.

The chain has TRBV7-2 and TRBJ2-5, with 8 bases lining up with TRBD1. J gave up 11 bases and V 3 bases, and 8 bases lay outside the gene matches. The CDR3 runs to 13 residues. Per germline, CDR1 SGHTA and CDR2 FQGNSA. CDR3: CASSFNTGGEQYF. CDR3 coding DNA: TGTGCCAGCAGCTTTAATACAGGGGGAGAGCAGTACTTC.

CDR3 amino acids: CASIYRGSAGELFF. The CDR3, as DNA: TGTGCCAGCATTTATAGGGGATCCGCCGGGGAGCTGTTTTTT. The rearrangement links TRBV5-8 to TRBJ2-2; maybe TRBD1 (5 bases). Germline V gives CDR1 SGHTS, CDR2 YDEGEE. This CDR3 has 14 residues. The germline V and J ends were trimmed by 6 bases and 6 bases, with 15 bases remaining between them.

J is TRBJ1-2 and V is TRBV4-1; 8 positions agree with TRBD1. V was pared by 2 bases and J by 7 bases, with 12 bases of the junction left unmatched. The CDR3 extends over 16 amino acids. Germline CDR1 reads MGHRA; CDR2 reads YSYEKL. DNA for the CDR3: TGCGCCAGCAGCCAATCCCTTACCAGGGGGCCAAGTGGCTACACCTTC. Protein: CASSQSLTRGPSGYTF.

This sequence joins TRBV2 and TRBJ1-5; D is unresolved. Germline V gene lookup returns CDR1 SNHLY and CDR2 FYNNEI. The CDR3 spans 14 residues. The germline V and J ends were trimmed by 6 bases and 2 bases, with 11 bases remaining between them. The CDR3 nucleotides are TGTGCCAGCAGAGTTGACAAGGGCAATCAGCCCCAGCATTTT. Its protein is CASRVDKGNQPQHF.

The chain's CDR3 is CASSSRDSISYEQYF. CDR3 sequence (DNA): TGTGCCAGCAGTTCTAGGGACTCGATATCCTACGAGCAGTACTTC. V gene TRBV27 combines with J gene TRBJ2-7; possible D gene TRBD2, 6 bases. Germline V gene lookup returns CDR1 MNHEY and CDR2 SMNVEV (reference sequence). V lost 4 bases to trimming and J lost 1 base, with 14 bases between them. CDR3 length equals 15 residues.

The gene calls are TRBV19 and TRBJ1-1; 8 bases fit TRBD1. Trimming removed 6 bases from V and 4 bases from J; junction bases left unmatched: 7. CDR3 length: 14 residues. Germline V gene sequence: CDR1 LNHDA, CDR2 SQIVND (reference sequence). DNA of the CDR3: TGTGCCAGTAGCCCACACGGGACAGGCACTGAAGCTTTCTTT. Its translation is CASSPHGTGTEAFF.

The rearrangement joins TRBV5-1 to TRBJ2-4; 11 positions agree with TRBD2. There are 15 residues in the CDR3. CDR1 is SGHRS, CDR2 YFSETQ, per germline. The V and J ends lost 6 bases and 3 bases, in that order; junction bases with no gene match: 5. The CDR3 protein is CASTVGLAGKNIQYF. CDR3 nucleotide sequence: TGCGCCAGCACCGTCGGACTAGCGGGCAAAAACATTCAGTACTTC.

CDR3 loop: CATSAVGGPDEQYF. DNA of the CDR3: TGTGCCACCAGCGCTGTAGGGGGCCCTGACGAGCAGTACTTC. The chain has TRBV15 and TRBJ2-7, with TRBD1 matching 7 bases. Per germline, CDR1 LNHNV and CDR2 YYDKDF (reference sequence). The CDR3 totals 14 residues. Trimming cost V 5 bases and J 5 bases; bases outside gene matches: 9.

J is TRBJ2-1 and V is TRBV11-2, with D possibly matching TRBD1 (5 bases). V was shortened by 5 bases and J by 3 bases, with 14 bases between the two germline ends. The CDR3 consists of 15 residues. The germline V gene has CDR1 SGHAT and CDR2 FQNNGV. CDR3 in amino acids: CASSKDQGLYNEQFF. The CDR3 bases are TGTGCCAGCAGCAAAGACCAGGGCCTCTACAATGAGCAGTTCTTC. Looking up the rest from reference TRBV11-2 and TRBJ2-1 gives the full variable domain: EAGVAQSPRYKIIEKRQSVAFWCNPISGHATLYWYQQILGQGPKLLIQFQNNGVVDDSQLPKDRFSAERLKGVDSTLKIQPAKLEDSAVYLCASSKDQGLYNEQFFGPGTRLTVL.